The present TCR beta chain was sequenced within a study of blood T cell repertoires in COVID-19. Study as a whole: Spain, Italy and the United States supplied samples that represented acute and convalescent COVID-19.

There are 13 residues in the CDR3. CDR1 is WNHNN and CDR2 is SYGVQD in the germline V gene (reference sequence). Trimming removed 2 bases from V and 10 bases from J; junction bases left unmatched: 4. Only in-frame clones appear in the TCRdb table, and some are missing; sequencing was by immunoSEQ multiplex PCR. The sample has tens of thousands of clones, approximately 78% seen once. This clonotype was obtained from a human donor in a cohort sampled during active COVID-19. The J gene is TRBJ1-1, the V gene TRBV10-1, with 10 bases identical to TRBD1. Sequenced material: peripheral blood. CDR3 bases: TGCGCCAGCAGTGAGGGAGACAGGGGGCGAGCTTTCTTT. Translation gives CASSEGDRGRAFF.